The sequence of this TCR beta chain was determined in a study of metastatic and nonmetastatic thyroid tumors. Looking at the study overall: Malignant and benign thyroid patients had repertoires compared in peripheral blood and tumor or nodule tissue.

CDR1 is DFQATT, CDR2 SNEGSKA, per germline (reference sequence). The CDR3 has 14 amino acids. With 1 base removed from V and 5 bases from J, the gap between germline ends came to 13 bases. Thyroid surgery took place with no prior treatment in any patient. From the PCR reads, TCRdb re-called clones with MiXCR. The sample lists around 45,000 clones; about 3.3% were seen once. This clone was found many times. J is TRBJ2-3 and V is TRBV20-1; perhaps TRBD1 as D (5 bases). Material for sequencing was blood. The sequence was obtained from a female donor with papillary thyroid cancer or a benign thyroid nodule (not recorded which). Some clones in this sample may be carry-over from other donors' samples. This CDR3 is CSARVQGKRDTQYF. CDR3 DNA: TGCAGTGCTAGAGTTCAGGGCAAGCGAGATACGCAGTATTTT.